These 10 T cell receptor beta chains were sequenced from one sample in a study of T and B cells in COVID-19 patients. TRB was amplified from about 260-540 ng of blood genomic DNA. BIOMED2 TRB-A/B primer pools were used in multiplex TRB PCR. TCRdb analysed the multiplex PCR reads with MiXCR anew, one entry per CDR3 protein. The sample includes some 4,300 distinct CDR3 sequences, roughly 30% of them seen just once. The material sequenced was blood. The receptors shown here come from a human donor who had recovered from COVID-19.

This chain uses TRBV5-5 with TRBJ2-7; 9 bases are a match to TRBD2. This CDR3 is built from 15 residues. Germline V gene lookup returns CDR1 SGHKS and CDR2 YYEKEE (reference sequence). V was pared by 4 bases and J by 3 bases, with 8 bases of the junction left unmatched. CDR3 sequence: CASSPGTSPDYEQYF. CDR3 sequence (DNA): TGTGCCAGCAGCCCTGGGACTAGCCCAGACTACGAGCAGTACTTC.

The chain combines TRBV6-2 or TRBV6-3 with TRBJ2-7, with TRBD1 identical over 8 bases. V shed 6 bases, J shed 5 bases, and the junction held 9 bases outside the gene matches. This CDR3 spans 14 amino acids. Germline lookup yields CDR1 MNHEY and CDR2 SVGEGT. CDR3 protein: CASREDRELDEQYF. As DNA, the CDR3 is TGTGCCAGCAGGGAGGACAGGGAACTGGACGAGCAGTACTTC.

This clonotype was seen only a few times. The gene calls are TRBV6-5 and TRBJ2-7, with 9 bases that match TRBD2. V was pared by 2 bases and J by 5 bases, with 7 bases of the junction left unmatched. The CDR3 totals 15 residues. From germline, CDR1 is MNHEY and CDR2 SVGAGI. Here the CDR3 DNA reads TGTGCCAGCAGTTACCCGGCGGGAGGGTTGGACGAGCAGTACTTC. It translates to CASSYPAGGLDEQYF.

CDR3 in DNA: TGTGCCAGTAGTATTACCAGCTCCTTCTCTGGAAACACCATATATTTT. This encodes CASSITSSFSGNTIYF. This chain joins TRBV19 and TRBJ1-3; D is undetermined. The CDR3 has 16 amino acids. Germline V gives CDR1 LNHDA, CDR2 SQIVND (reference sequence). Trimming removed 3 bases from V and 0 bases from J, with 12 bases in between. Full variable domain (rest looked up from reference TRBV19 and TRBJ1-3): DGGITQSPKYLFRKEGQNVTLSCEQNLNHDAMYWYRQDPGQGLRLIYYSQIVNDFQKGDIAEGYSVSREKKESFPLTVTSAQKNPTAFYLCASSITSSFSGNTIYFGEGSWLTVV.

The CDR3 region is CASAWGSNQPQHF. For the CDR3, the DNA is TGTGCCAGCGCCTGGGGTAGCAATCAGCCCCAGCATTTT. The chain links TRBV27 to TRBJ1-5; no reliable D call. From germline, CDR1 is MNHEY and CDR2 SMNVEV (reference sequence). V was clipped by 8 bases and J by 0 bases, with 8 bases between them. This CDR3 comprises 13 residues.

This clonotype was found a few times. For the CDR3, the DNA is TGTGCCAGCTACACTCCAGGTCGGACAGATACGCAGTATTTT. This sequence encodes CASYTPGRTDTQYF. The chain couples TRBV6-2 or TRBV6-3 to TRBJ2-3, with D uncertain. From germline, CDR1 is MNHEY and CDR2 SVGEGT. This CDR3 spans 14 amino acids. The ends were cut back, 8 bases at V and 3 bases at J, with 15 bases in the middle.

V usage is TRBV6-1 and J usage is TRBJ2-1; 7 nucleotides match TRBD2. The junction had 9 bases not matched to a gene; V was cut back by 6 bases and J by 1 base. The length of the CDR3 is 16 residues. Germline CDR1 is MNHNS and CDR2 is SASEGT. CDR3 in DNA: TGTGCCAGCAGGGGCGATCTAGCGGAGTCCTACAATGAGCAGTTCTTC. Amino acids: CASRGDLAESYNEQFF.

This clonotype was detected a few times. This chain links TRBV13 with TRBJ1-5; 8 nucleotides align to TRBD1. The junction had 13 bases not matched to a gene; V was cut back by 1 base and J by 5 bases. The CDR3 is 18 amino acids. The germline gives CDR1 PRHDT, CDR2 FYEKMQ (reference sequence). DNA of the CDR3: TGTGCCAGCAGCTTAGCAGGGGGCGGCGAACCTAGAGATCAGCCCCAGCATTTT. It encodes CASSLAGGGEPRDQPQHF.

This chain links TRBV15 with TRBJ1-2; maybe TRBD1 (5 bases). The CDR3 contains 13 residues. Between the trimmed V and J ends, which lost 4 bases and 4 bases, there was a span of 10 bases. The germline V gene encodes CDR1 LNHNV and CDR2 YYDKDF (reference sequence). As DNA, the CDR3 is TGTGCCACCAGCATCCGGGGCCGCTATGGCTACACCTTC. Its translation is CATSIRGRYGYTF.

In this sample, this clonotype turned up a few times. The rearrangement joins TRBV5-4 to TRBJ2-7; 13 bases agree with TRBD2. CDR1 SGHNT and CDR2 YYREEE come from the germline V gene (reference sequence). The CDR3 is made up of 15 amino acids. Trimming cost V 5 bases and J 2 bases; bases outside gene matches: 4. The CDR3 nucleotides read TGTGCCAGCAGTGCGGGACTAGCGGGAACCTACGAGCAGTACTTC. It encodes CASSAGLAGTYEQYF.